The sequence of this T cell receptor beta chain was determined in a study of blood T cell repertoires in COVID-19. Study processing details: Quantification of nucleated cells was approximated via reference gene primer amplification. Assay used: immunoSEQ multiplex PCR; TCRdb lists only in-frame clones, some missing. V and J calls and clone size are those listed in that table; D and trimming were worked out from the DNA. The profile shows roughly 67,000 clones, roughly 84% of them singletons. V was clipped by 1 base and J by 5 bases, with 14 bases between them. The CDR3 runs to 15 residues. Germline CDR1 SEHNR, CDR2 FQNEAQ (reference sequence).

The TCR was taken from a man aged 45-65 years with active COVID-19. The J gene is TRBJ2-5, the V gene TRBV7-9; perhaps TRBD2 as D (5 bases). The sample comprised peripheral blood. This CDR3 reads CASSLDLRGTETQYF. In DNA form, the CDR3 reads TGTGCCAGCAGCTTAGATTTACGGGGAACGGAGACCCAGTACTTC. The full variable domain, completed using reference TRBV7-9 and TRBJ2-5, is DTGVSQNPRHKITKRGQNVTFRCDPISEHNRLYWYRQTLGQGPEFLTYFQNEAQLEKSRLLSDRFSAERPKGSFSTLEIQRTEQGDSAMYLCASSLDLRGTETQYFGPGTRLLVL.